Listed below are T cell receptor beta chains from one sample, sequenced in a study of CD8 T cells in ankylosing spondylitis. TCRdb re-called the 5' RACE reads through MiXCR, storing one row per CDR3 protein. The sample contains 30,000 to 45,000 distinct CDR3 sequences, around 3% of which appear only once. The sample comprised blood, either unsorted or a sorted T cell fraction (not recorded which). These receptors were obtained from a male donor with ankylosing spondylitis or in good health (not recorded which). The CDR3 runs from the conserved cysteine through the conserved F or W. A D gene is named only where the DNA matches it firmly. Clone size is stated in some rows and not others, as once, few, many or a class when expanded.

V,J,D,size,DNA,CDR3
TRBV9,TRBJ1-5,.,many,TGTGCCAGCAGCGCTACAGGGACGGGACAGCCCCAGCATTTT,CASSATGTGQPQHF
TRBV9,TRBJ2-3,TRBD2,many,TGTGCCAGCAGCGTCCGGGAGCGGGGGGGCCAAGGCACAGATACGCAGTATTTT,CASSVRERGGQGTDTQYF
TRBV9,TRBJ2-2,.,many,TGTGCCAGCAGCGGTCAGGGTGGCACCGGGGAGCTGTTTTTT,CASSGQGGTGELFF
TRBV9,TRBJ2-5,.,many,TGTGCCAGCAGCATCGGGGGGCCGCGGGAGACCCAGTACTTC,CASSIGGPRETQYF
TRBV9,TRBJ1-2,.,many,TGTGCCAGCAGCGTAGGGGCCGCGTTCAGCTATGGCTACACCTTC,CASSVGAAFSYGYTF
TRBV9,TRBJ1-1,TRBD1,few,TGTGCCAGCAGCGTAGGAGGGACAGGGGGCTCGTGGACTGAAGCTTTCTTT,CASSVGGTGGSWTEAFF
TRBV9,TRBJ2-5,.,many,TGTGCCAGCAGCGTCGACCCCAGGGGAGGGGAGACCCAGTACTTC,CASSVDPRGGETQYF
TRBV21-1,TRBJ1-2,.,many,TGTGCCAGCAGCAAAGAAACGGGGAACTATGGCTACACCTTC,CASSKETGNYGYTF
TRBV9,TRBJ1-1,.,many,TGTGCCAGCAGCGTAGAAAGAAACACTGAAGCTTTCTTT,CASSVERNTEAFF
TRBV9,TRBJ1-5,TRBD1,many,TGTGCCAGCAGCCCGGGACAGGGAGGGGTTCAGCCCCAGCATTTT,CASSPGQGGVQPQHF
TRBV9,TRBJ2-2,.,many,TGTGCCAGCAGCGTAGGGCAGGCAGACACCGGGGAGCTGTTTTTT,CASSVGQADTGELFF
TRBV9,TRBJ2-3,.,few,TGTGCCAGCAGCCGCGGACAAGGAGTCGATACGCAGTATTTT,CASSRGQGVDTQYF
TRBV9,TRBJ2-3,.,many,TGTGCCAGCAGCGTAGAAAGCGGGTCTAGCACAGATACGCAGTATTTT,CASSVESGSSTDTQYF
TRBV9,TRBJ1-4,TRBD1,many,TGTGCCAGCAGCGTAGCTGGAGGGGGCCGTGGTGAAAAACTGTTTTTT,CASSVAGGGRGEKLFF
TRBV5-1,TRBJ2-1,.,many,TGCGCCAGCAGCATGGCTAGCAAGAATGAGCAGTTCTTC,CASSMASKNEQFF
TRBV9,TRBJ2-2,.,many,TGTGCCAGCAGAGGCCCAAGCACCGGGGAGCTGTTTTTT,CASRGPSTGELFF
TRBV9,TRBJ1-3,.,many,TGTGCCAGCAGCGTAGGTGGCGGGGAGCCTGGAAACACCATATATTTT,CASSVGGGEPGNTIYF
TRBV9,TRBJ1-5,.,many,TGTGCCAGCAGCCCCAGTTGGGGGGGCGATCAGCCCCAGCATTTT,CASSPSWGGDQPQHF
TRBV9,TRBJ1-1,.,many,TGTGCCAGCAGCCCCCGGGGCTCGAACACTGAAGCTTTCTTT,CASSPRGSNTEAFF
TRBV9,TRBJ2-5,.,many,TGTGCCAGCAGCCCCGGACAGTTTCGGGAGACCCAGTACTTC,CASSPGQFRETQYF
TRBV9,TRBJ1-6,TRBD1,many,TGTGCCAGCAGCGGGGACAGGGCTTTTGCACCCCTCCACTTT,CASSGDRAFAPLHF
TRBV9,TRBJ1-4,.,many,TGTGCCAGCAGCAAGGAGGCAACTAATGAAAAACTGTTTTTT,CASSKEATNEKLFF
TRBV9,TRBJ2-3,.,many,TGTGCCAGCAGCGATATAGCACCCAGCACAGATACGCAGTATTTT,CASSDIAPSTDTQYF
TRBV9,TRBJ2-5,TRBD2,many,TGTGCCAGCAGCCCACGACTAGCGGGGTCTGTGGAGACCCAGTACTTC,CASSPRLAGSVETQYF
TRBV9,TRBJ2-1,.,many,TGTGCCAGCAGCGTAGGCGCGGACTCCTACAATGAGCAGTTCTTC,CASSVGADSYNEQFF
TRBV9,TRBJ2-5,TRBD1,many,TGTGCCAGCAGCGTAGCCTTAGGGACAGGGGAAGAGACCCAGTACTTC,CASSVALGTGEETQYF
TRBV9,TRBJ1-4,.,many,TGTGCCAGCAGCGTAGGGGCACAAGGATTTTTTGAGGAAAAACTGTTTTTT,CASSVGAQGFFEEKLFF
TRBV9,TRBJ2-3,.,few,TGTGCCAGCAGCATCCTAGGACAGCCTAATGCAGATACGCAGTATTTT,CASSILGQPNADTQYF
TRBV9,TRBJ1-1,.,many,TGTGCCAGCAGCGTAGATCCCCTCGGGGGCGGGAACACTGAAGCTTTCTTT,CASSVDPLGGGNTEAFF
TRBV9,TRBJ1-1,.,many,TGTGCCAGCAGCGTATCCCAGGTCAACACTGAAGCTTTCTTT,CASSVSQVNTEAFF
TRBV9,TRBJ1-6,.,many,TGTGCCAGCAGCTCCCAACTAAAGGGGAATTCACCCCTCCACTTT,CASSSQLKGNSPLHF
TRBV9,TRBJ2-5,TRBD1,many,TGTGCCAGCAGCCCGAGGGACAGGGCGAGGGAGACCCAGTACTTC,CASSPRDRARETQYF
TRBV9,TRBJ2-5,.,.,TGTGCCAGCAAAGTAGCTACCAGCGGTGAGACCCAGTACTTC,CASKVATSGETQYF
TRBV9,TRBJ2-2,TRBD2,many,TGTGCCAGCAGCGTAGGGGGACTAGCTACCGGGGAGCTGTTTTTT,CASSVGGLATGELFF
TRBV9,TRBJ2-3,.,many,TGTGCCAGCAGCGCCGTAGATCCTAGAGGTGATACGCAGTATTTT,CASSAVDPRGDTQYF
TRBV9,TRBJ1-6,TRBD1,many,TGTGCCAGCAGCCTTCAACCGGGACAGGGATATTCACCCCTCCACTTT,CASSLQPGQGYSPLHF
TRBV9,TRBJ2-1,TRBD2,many,TGTGCCAGCAGCGCCGCGGGAGGGTATTACAATGAGCAGTTCTTC,CASSAAGGYYNEQFF
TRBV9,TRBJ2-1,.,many,TGTGCCAGCAGCGTAGGCCCTAAGTGGCGGGATTCCTACAATGAGCAGTTCTTC,CASSVGPKWRDSYNEQFF
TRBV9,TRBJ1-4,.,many,TGTGCCAGCAGCCCAACCGGGACGGGGAATGAAAAACTGTTTTTT,CASSPTGTGNEKLFF
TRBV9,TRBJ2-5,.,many,TGTGCCAGCAGCGTAGGGACCCGGGGGGAGACCCAGTACTTC,CASSVGTRGETQYF
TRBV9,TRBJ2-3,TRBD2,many,TGTGCCAGCAGCCCCGAGACTAGCGGGAGAGGAGATACGCAGTATTTT,CASSPETSGRGDTQYF
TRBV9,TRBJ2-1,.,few,TGTGCCAGCAGCCAATTCCAGGGCAATGAGCAGTTCTTC,CASSQFQGNEQFF
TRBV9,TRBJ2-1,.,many,TGTGCCAGCAGCGTAGTTGGAGGGCCGTACAATGAGCAGTTCTTC,CASSVVGGPYNEQFF